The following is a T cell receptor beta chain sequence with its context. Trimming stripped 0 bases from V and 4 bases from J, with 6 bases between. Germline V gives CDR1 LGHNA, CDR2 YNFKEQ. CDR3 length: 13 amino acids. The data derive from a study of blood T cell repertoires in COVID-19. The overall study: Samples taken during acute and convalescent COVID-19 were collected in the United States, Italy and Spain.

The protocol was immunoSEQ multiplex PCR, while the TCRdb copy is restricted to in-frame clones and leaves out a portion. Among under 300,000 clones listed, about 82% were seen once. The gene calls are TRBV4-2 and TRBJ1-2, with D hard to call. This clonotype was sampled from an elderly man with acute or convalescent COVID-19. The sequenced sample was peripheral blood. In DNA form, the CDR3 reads TGTGCCAGCAGCCAAGAATCCGGCTATGGCTACACCTTC. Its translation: CASSQESGYGYTF.